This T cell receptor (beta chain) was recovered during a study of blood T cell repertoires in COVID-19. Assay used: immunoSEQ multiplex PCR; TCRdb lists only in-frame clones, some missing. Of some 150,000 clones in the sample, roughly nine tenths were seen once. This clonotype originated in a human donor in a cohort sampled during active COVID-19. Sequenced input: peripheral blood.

The CDR3 here is CASSVRGAAGTEAFF. For the CDR3, the DNA is TGTGCCAGCAGCGTCCGGGGGGCCGCGGGCACTGAAGCTTTCTTT. The chain carries TRBV7-9 and TRBJ1-1; possibly TRBD1 for D (6 bases). V shed 5 bases and J shed 4 bases, with 17 bases lying between them. Germline V gives CDR1 SEHNR, CDR2 FQNEAQ (reference sequence). This CDR3 region has 15 residues.